These 12 T cell receptor beta chains came from one sample sequenced in a study of blood T cells in healthy people across ages. A second PCR of roughly 7 to 11 cycles used a sample-barcoded 5' primer and a J-beta primer mix. TCRdb redid the calling of the 5' RACE reads with MiXCR, one entry per CDR3 protein. The top ten clones hold about an eighth of a sample with 650,000 to 1,000,000 distinct CDR3 sequences, under 40% of them seen once. Sample: blood. These receptors all stem from a young man in good health.

V is TRBV5-1 and J is TRBJ2-2; D gene uncertain. Trimming pared 2 bases from V and 1 base from J, leaving 9 bases between. Germline V lookup: CDR1 SGHRS, CDR2 YFSETQ. This CDR3 comprises 15 residues. DNA for the CDR3: TGCGCCAGCAGCTTACGGCAGTTGAACACCGGGGAGCTGTTTTTT. The encoded protein is CASSLRQLNTGELFF.

The chain couples TRBV5-1 to TRBJ2-1; D may match TRBD1 or TRBD2 (5 bases each). Deletions cut 4 bases from V and 6 bases from J, with 17 bases between. Looked up from germline, CDR1 is SGHRS and CDR2 is YFSETQ. The CDR3 is 15 residues long. The CDR3: CASSPPLVGLNEQFF. CDR3 coding DNA: TGCGCCAGCAGCCCCCCACTAGTGGGGCTCAATGAGCAGTTCTTC. Combining the CDR3 with reference TRBV5-1 and TRBJ2-1 gives the whole variable domain KAGVTQTPRYLIKTRGQQVTLSCSPISGHRSVSWYQQTPGQGLQFLFEYFSETQRNKGNFPGRFSGRQFSNSRSEMNVSTLELGDSALYLCASSPPLVGLNEQFFGPGTRLTVL.

In its sample, this clonotype was seen a few times. CDR3 sequence reads: CASSYRLGRQIYEQYF. CDR3 sequence (DNA): TGTGCCAGCAGTTACAGGTTGGGTCGGCAGATTTACGAGCAGTACTTC. The chain employs TRBV6-2 or TRBV6-3 and TRBJ2-7; unclear D gene. Per germline, CDR1 MNHEY and CDR2 SVGEGT. The CDR3 covers 16 residues. V gave up 2 bases and J gave up 4 bases, with 18 bases separating them.

This clonotype was seen only once. The chain carries TRBV20-1 and TRBJ2-1; D is perhaps TRBD1 or TRBD2 (5 bases each). The germline V gene has CDR1 DFQATT and CDR2 SNEGSKA (reference sequence). This CDR3 contains 14 residues. V was cut by 6 bases and J by 5 bases, with 17 bases left in between. The CDR3 protein is CSAQTYGADNEQFF. The CDR3 DNA is TGCAGTGCGCAGACTTACGGGGCTGACAATGAGCAGTTCTTC.

This clonotype turned up a few times. This chain links TRBV20-1 with TRBJ1-5; perhaps TRBD1 as D (5 bases). The CDR3 runs 11 residues. V was pared by 4 bases and J by 11 bases, with 12 bases between. Germline values: CDR1 DFQATT, CDR2 SNEGSKA (reference sequence). The DNA of the CDR3 is TGCAGTGCTACGGGGGATTGGGCCCAGCATTTT. Translation gives CSATGDWAQHF.

The V call is TRBV19, the J call TRBJ2-2; D unresolved. The CDR3 runs 13 residues. CDR1 and CDR2 from the germline V gene are LNHDA and SQIVND (reference sequence). The V and J ends lost 6 bases and 4 bases respectively, with 9 bases between them. CDR3 bases: TGTGCCAGTAGGAACAACCCCACCGGGGAGCTGTTTTTT. Translated: CASRNNPTGELFF.

The V call is TRBV4-2, the J call TRBJ2-7; D is uncertain. The CDR3 contains 16 residues. V lost 0 bases, J lost 2 bases, and 14 bases lay in between. The V gene's germline CDR1 is LGHNA and CDR2 YNFKEQ. This CDR3 is CASSQDALGVPYEQYF. CDR3 bases: TGTGCCAGCAGCCAAGATGCGCTTGGCGTACCCTACGAGCAGTACTTC.

A remark on this clonotype: This clone may be a read error of a much larger clone one base away. The V call is TRBV12-3 or TRBV12-4, the J call TRBJ2-3; maybe TRBD1 (5 bases). This CDR3 is 18 amino acids long. V was trimmed by 1 base and J by 5 bases, leaving 22 bases between them. The CDR3 is CASSLGDPLFPDRDTQYF. CDR3 nucleotides: TGTGCCAGCAGTTTAGGAGACCCACTATTTCCAGACAGAGATACGCAGTATTTT.

The V gene is TRBV9, the J gene TRBJ2-3, with a possible D match to TRBD2 (5 bases). The CDR3 length is 15 residues. Between the trimmed V and J ends, which lost 4 bases and 4 bases, there was a span of 16 bases. Germline V lookup: CDR1 SGDLS, CDR2 YYNGEE. Here the CDR3 DNA reads TGTGCCAGCAGCCCGATAGGAGCTAGCTCAGATACGCAGTATTTT. Translating it yields CASSPIGASSDTQYF. Full variable domain (missing parts from reference TRBV9 and TRBJ2-3): DSGVTQTPKHLITATGQRVTLRCSPRSGDLSVYWYQQSLDQGLQFLIQYYNGEERAKGNILERFSAQQFPDLHSELNLSSLELGDSALYFCASSPIGASSDTQYFGPGTRLTVL.

This clonotype was found a few times. CDR3 sequence: CASSWDIDNSPLHF. CDR3 nucleotide sequence: TGCGCCAGCAGCTGGGACATAGATAATTCACCCCTCCACTTT. The J gene is TRBJ1-6, the V gene TRBV5-1, with D perhaps matching TRBD1 (6 bases). CDR3 size: 14 residues. Germline CDR1 reads SGHRS; CDR2 reads YFSETQ. V was trimmed by 3 bases and J by 5 bases, leaving 9 bases between them.

This chain joins TRBV6-5 and TRBJ1-5; TRBD1 aligns across 9 bases. The V and J ends lost 5 bases and 11 bases, in that order; junction bases with no gene match: 7. This CDR3 region has 13 residues. CDR1 is MNHEY and CDR2 is SVGAGI in the germline V gene. CDR3 bases: TGTGCCAGCAGTCCGACCTGGACAGGGGCCCAGCATTTT. Its translation: CASSPTWTGAQHF.

The chain recombines TRBV18 with TRBJ2-3; the D is unclear. Trimming pared 3 bases from V and 14 bases from J, leaving 15 bases between. CDR3 length: 12 amino acids. Looked up from germline, CDR1 is KGHSH and CDR2 is LQKENI. CDR3 nucleotides: TGTGCCAGCTCACCCATGACGGGCTTTCGGTATTTT. As protein: CASSPMTGFRYF.